This T cell receptor beta chain was captured by sequencing in a study of CD8 T cells in ankylosing spondylitis. Study-wide results and caveats: Roughly 8 highly homologous variants made up a TCR beta motif that seemed to typify ankylosing spondylitis blood. Disease-linked clones bore a CD8+ phenotype and were relatively rare in peripheral blood. Reportedly, matched ankylosing spondylitis synovial fluid was significantly enriched for disease-linked clones.

The CDR3 is made up of 19 amino acids. Germline loops: CDR1 LGHNA, CDR2 YNFKEQ. Trimming took 4 bases from V and 0 from J, leaving 23 bases between them. Researchers built TCR beta libraries using quantitative 5'-RACE with molecular barcodes. TCRdb reprocessed the 5' RACE reads via MiXCR and lists one record per CDR3 protein. The data contain about 36,000 distinct CDR3 sequences, 4.5% to 6% of them singletons. This clonotype has a count of ten or more. The antigen remains unidentified. The sequenced sample consisted of blood, either unsorted or a sorted T cell fraction (not recorded which). This clonotype originated in a male donor with ankylosing spondylitis or in good health (not recorded which). The chain recombines TRBV4-2 with TRBJ2-3, with D uncertain. CDR3 DNA sequence: TGTGCCAGCAGCCTCGGGCCTAAGGTGGTGGGGATTAGCACAGATACGCAGTATTTT. Amino acids: CASSLGPKVVGISTDTQYF.